Here is one TCR beta chain with its context. This specimen comes from a study of blood T cell repertoires in COVID-19. Background on the study: From T cells, B-cell-depleted T cells, or PBMCs came the material, which was cDNA or gDNA.

Unmatched junction bases numbered 11, after V lost 6 bases and J lost 5 bases. The CDR3 loop spans 15 amino acids. The germline V gene encodes CDR1 SGHRS and CDR2 YFSETQ. In the original processing: Cell counts per sample came from amplifying reference gene primers. This table comes from immunoSEQ multiplex PCR, and its TCRdb copy is limited to in-frame clones, with some not included. The V and J calls and the clone size are those of that table, but D and trimming were determined from the DNA. The sample has about 110,000 clones, 84% seen once; the top ten hold approximately 4.1%. This TCR was recovered from a human donor in a cohort sampled during active COVID-19. Sequencing used peripheral blood. The V gene is TRBV5-1, the J gene TRBJ2-3; the match to TRBD2 covers 8 bases. The CDR3 DNA reads as TGCGCCAGCAAACCGGGCGGGAGGAATGGAGATACGCAGTATTTT. Translation gives CASKPGGRNGDTQYF. The full variable domain, in which reference TRBV5-1 and TRBJ2-3 provide the parts outside the CDR3, is KAGVTQTPRYLIKTRGQQVTLSCSPISGHRSVSWYQQTPGQGLQFLFEYFSETQRNKGNFPGRFSGRQFSNSRSEMNVSTLELGDSALYLCASKPGGRNGDTQYFGPGTRLTVL.